What follows are 27 T cell receptor beta chains derived from one specimen sequenced in a study of early T cells in non-severe SARS-CoV-2 infection. TCRdb recomputed calls from the 5' RACE reads with MiXCR, one row per CDR3 protein. This table has 25,000 to 35,000 distinct CDR3 sequences, roughly 5.1% appearing once. The specimen was whole blood. Every receptor here comes from an adult who was a healthcare worker with PCR-confirmed SARS-CoV-2 infection or an uninfected control (not recorded which).

The sample holds many counts of this clonotype. The chain has TRBV6-1 and TRBJ1-5; D gene unclear. CDR1 and CDR2 (germline): MNHNS, SASEGT. V gave up 3 bases and J gave up 4 bases, with 10 bases separating them. This CDR3 contains 14 residues. CDR3 residues: CASSDSSGNQPQHF. The CDR3 DNA is TGTGCCAGCAGTGATTCGTCAGGTAATCAGCCCCAGCATTTT.

This clonotype was found many times. The chain carries TRBV20-1 and TRBJ1-1; no clear D gene. Deletions cut 0 bases from V and 5 bases from J, with 13 bases between. Germline V gene sequence: CDR1 DFQATT, CDR2 SNEGSKA (reference sequence). The CDR3 runs to 14 residues. The CDR3 loop reads CSARETQERTEAFF. As DNA, the CDR3 is TGCAGTGCTAGAGAAACCCAGGAGAGGACTGAAGCTTTCTTT.

This clonotype was found many times. The chain is built from TRBV12-3 or TRBV12-4 and TRBJ2-3; 7 positions agree with TRBD1. This CDR3 is 13 amino acids long. J lost 4 bases, V lost 5 bases, and 3 bases had no gene match. CDR3 DNA sequence: TGTGCCAGCAGTCCAGACAGGGCAGATACGCAGTATTTT. This translates into CASSPDRADTQYF.

The V gene is TRBV2, the J gene TRBJ2-5; TRBD2 matches at 10 bases. The germline CDR1 and CDR2 sequences are SNHLY and FYNNEI. Unmatched junction bases numbered 15, after V lost 6 bases and J lost 2 bases. The CDR3 has 18 residues. The CDR3: CASSRLQGLAQGQETQYF. The CDR3 coding sequence is TGTGCCAGCAGCCGGCTCCAGGGACTAGCGCAAGGACAAGAGACCCAGTACTTC.

This clonotype was detected ten times or more. The chain combines TRBV18 with TRBJ2-4, with D unclear. The germline V gene encodes CDR1 KGHSH and CDR2 LQKENI. CDR3 size: 16 residues. Trimming cost V 0 bases and J 0 bases, with 9 bases left between them. DNA of the CDR3: TGTGCCAGCTCACCACCGTCTATTCTAGCCAAAAACATTCAGTACTTC. Translating gives CASSPPSILAKNIQYF.

This clonotype was counted between two and nine times. J is TRBJ1-6 and V is TRBV7-8, with 10 bases that match TRBD1. CDR3 length: 13 residues. Looked up from germline, CDR1 is SGHVS and CDR2 is FQNEAQ. Unmatched junction bases numbered 6, after V lost 3 bases and J lost 16 bases. This CDR3 reads CASSFTPGQGLHF. The CDR3 coding sequence is TGTGCCAGCAGCTTCACGCCGGGACAGGGGCTCCACTTT.

This clonotype occurred many times. The gene calls are TRBV5-4 and TRBJ2-7; the match to TRBD2 covers 9 bases. This CDR3 has 16 residues. The junction had 15 bases not matched to a gene; V was cut back by 4 bases and J by 7 bases. Looked up from germline, CDR1 is SGHNT and CDR2 is YYREEE (reference sequence). The CDR3, as DNA: TGTGCCAGCAGCCGAGGAGCTAGCGGGGTGATGGGGGAGCAGTACTTC. This codes for CASSRGASGVMGEQYF. The full variable domain, its missing parts supplied by reference TRBV5-4 and TRBJ2-7, is ETGVTQSPTHLIKTRGQQVTLRCSSQSGHNTVSWYQQALGQGPQFIFQYYREEENGRGNFPPRFSGLQFPNYSSELNVNALELDDSALYLCASSRGASGVMGEQYFGPGTRLTVT.

This clonotype was observed at least ten times. The rearrangement uses TRBV12-5 and TRBJ2-3; the D gene could be TRBD1 or TRBD2 (5 bases each). Trimming cost V 7 bases and J 8 bases, with 13 bases left between them. Germline V lookup: CDR1 LGHNT, CDR2 FRNRAP. The length of the CDR3 is 12 residues. In DNA form, the CDR3 reads TGTGCTAGTGTCCCCGAGGGGACTACGCAGTATTTT. It encodes CASVPEGTTQYF.

This clonotype is medium-sized. V gene TRBV7-2 combines with J gene TRBJ2-4, with a tentative D call TRBD1 (6 bases). V was cut by 5 bases and J by 3 bases, with 8 bases left in between. Germline V lookup: CDR1 SGHTA, CDR2 FQGNSA. The CDR3 is 13 residues long. DNA of the CDR3: TGTGCCAGCAGCCAGGACAGCAAAAACATTCAGTACTTC. Translation: CASSQDSKNIQYF.

This clonotype showed up many times. The rearrangement joins TRBV27 to TRBJ2-5, with 12 bases matching TRBD2. Trimming removed 5 bases from V and 5 bases from J; junction bases left unmatched: 9. This CDR3 spans 16 amino acids. Germline loops: CDR1 MNHEY, CDR2 SMNVEV (reference sequence). The chain's CDR3 is CASSPGTSGLWETQYF. The CDR3 DNA follows: TGTGCCAGCAGTCCCGGGACTAGCGGGTTGTGGGAGACCCAGTACTTC.

By sample fraction, this clonotype is medium-sized. This sequence joins TRBV7-9 and TRBJ2-2; D is ambiguous. CDR3 length: 16 amino acids. Germline CDR1 SEHNR, CDR2 FQNEAQ (reference sequence). The ends were cut back, 8 bases at V and 4 bases at J, with 20 bases in the middle. The CDR3 sequence: CASEKVGLSGTGELFF. CDR3 in DNA: TGTGCCAGCGAAAAGGTTGGGCTATCGGGCACCGGGGAGCTGTTTTTT.

This clonotype was detected many times. The chain carries TRBV5-1 and TRBJ1-6, with 7 bases identical to TRBD1. The germline CDR1 and CDR2 sequences are SGHRS and YFSETQ. The CDR3 loop spans 14 amino acids. The V segment lost 2 bases and the J segment 5 bases; nucleotides outside the gene matches: 1. In nucleotides, the CDR3 is TGCGCCAGCAGCTTCGGGACAGATAATTCACCCCTCCACTTT. Translating it yields CASSFGTDNSPLHF.

This clonotype was seen many times. The chain recombines TRBV6-5 with TRBJ1-1; possible D gene TRBD1, 6 bases. Germline V lookup: CDR1 MNHEY, CDR2 SVGAGI. The CDR3 loop spans 15 amino acids. V lost 4 bases, J lost 5 bases, and 17 bases lay in between. The CDR3 is CASSSNTGWITEAFF. The CDR3 DNA follows: TGTGCCAGCAGTTCAAACACAGGGTGGATTACTGAAGCTTTCTTT.

This clonotype was found a few times. The J gene is TRBJ2-7, the V gene TRBV11-2; D is ambiguous. V was clipped by 4 bases and J by 6 bases, with 7 bases between them. Germline assignment: CDR1 SGHAT and CDR2 FQNNGV. The CDR3 extends over 11 amino acids. CDR3 sequence reads: CASSSLSEQYF. The CDR3 bases are TGTGCCAGCAGCTCTCTATCCGAGCAGTACTTC.

The table lists this clonotype with many counts. This chain uses TRBV5-1 with TRBJ1-1; no clear D. The CDR3 is 14 residues long. V was clipped by 4 bases and J by 1 base, with 11 bases between them. Germline-derived CDR1 and CDR2 are SGHRS and YFSETQ. The CDR3 reads CASSTTLTNTEAFF. CDR3 sequence (DNA): TGCGCCAGCAGCACAACGCTGACGAACACTGAAGCTTTCTTT.

The table lists this clonotype with many counts. The genes are TRBV7-8 and TRBJ2-7; 12 nucleotides agree with TRBD2. Losses at the gene ends were 5 bases for V and 3 bases for J; bases not matched to a gene: 5. CDR1 is SGHVS, CDR2 FQNEAQ, per germline. The CDR3 runs 15 residues. CDR3 DNA sequence: TGTGCCAGCAGCCCGATGACTAGCGGGAGCTACGAGCAGTACTTC. This encodes CASSPMTSGSYEQYF.

Remarks on this clonotype: A read error may account for a junction end that differs from germline. This sequence joins TRBV12-5 and TRBJ2-3; 7 bases match TRBD2. The germline gives CDR1 LGHNT, CDR2 FRNRAP. The CDR3 has 14 amino acids. CDR3 DNA: TGTGCTGGTGGTTTAGAACTAGCGCGAGATACGCAGTATTTT. This encodes CAGGLELARDTQYF.

This clonotype was detected a few times. V usage is TRBV11-2 and J usage is TRBJ2-5, with TRBD2 identical over 8 bases. The germline V gene has CDR1 SGHAT and CDR2 FQNNGV. Trimming took 3 bases from V and 5 from J; bases not matched to a gene: 5. CDR3 length: 14 amino acids. The CDR3: CASSFPGGRETQYF. The CDR3 DNA follows: TGTGCCAGCAGCTTCCCGGGAGGGAGGGAGACCCAGTACTTC. The whole variable domain, filled in from reference TRBV11-2 and TRBJ2-5, reads EAGVAQSPRYKIIEKRQSVAFWCNPISGHATLYWYQQILGQGPKLLIQFQNNGVVDDSQLPKDRFSAERLKGVDSTLKIQPAKLEDSAVYLCASSFPGGRETQYFGPGTRLLVL.

DNA of the CDR3: TGTGCCAGCTCACCACTGCTGGGCGACTACAATGAGCAGTTCTTC. This translates into CASSPLLGDYNEQFF. The rearrangement joins TRBV18 to TRBJ2-1; D unclear. V shed 1 base and J shed 3 bases, with 10 bases lying between them. Germline CDR1 reads KGHSH; CDR2 reads LQKENI. The CDR3 sequence is 15 residues long.

This clonotype was detected many times. This chain connects TRBV20-1 to TRBJ2-5; TRBD2 agrees at 8 bases. With V trimmed by 6 bases and J by 5 bases, 5 bases remained unmatched. The CDR3 sequence is 12 residues long. Germline V gives CDR1 DFQATT, CDR2 SNEGSKA (reference sequence). Here the CDR3 reads CSATGGAETQYF. The CDR3, as DNA: TGCAGTGCCACCGGGGGGGCCGAGACCCAGTACTTC.

This clonotype was recorded at least ten times. The chain links TRBV19 to TRBJ1-1, with D unclear. This CDR3 contains 13 residues. With 3 bases removed from V and 1 base from J, the gap between germline ends came to 6 bases. CDR1 and CDR2 (germline): LNHDA, SQIVND (reference sequence). CDR3 nucleotide sequence: TGTGCCAGTAGTATTAGAGAGAACACTGAAGCTTTCTTT. Protein product: CASSIRENTEAFF.

This sequence joins TRBV6-2 or TRBV6-3 and TRBJ2-3, with D uncertain. The CDR3 runs to 13 residues. The V end lost 7 bases, the J end lost 2 bases, and 10 bases lay between the germline ends. Germline V gene lookup returns CDR1 MNHEY and CDR2 SVGEGT. This chain's CDR3 is CASIEMPTDTQYF. CDR3 nucleotides: TGTGCCAGCATAGAAATGCCCACAGATACGCAGTATTTT.

This clonotype was detected ten times or more. Here the CDR3 reads CASSWDVKNTGELFF. CDR3 in DNA: TGTGCCAGCAGCTGGGACGTGAAGAACACCGGGGAGCTGTTTTTT. The chain employs TRBV13 and TRBJ2-2; D may correspond to TRBD1 or TRBD2 (5 bases each). V lost 4 bases and J lost 1, with 10 bases in between. The V gene's germline CDR1 is PRHDT and CDR2 FYEKMQ (reference sequence). The CDR3 spans 15 residues.

As regards this clonotype: A much bigger clone sits one base away, suggesting this may be a read error. The chain has TRBV7-3 and TRBJ2-2, with a tentative D call TRBD2 (6 bases). The CDR3 contains 16 residues. Germline values: CDR1 SGHTA, CDR2 FQGTGA. CDR3 loop: CASSSSRGSNTGEPFF. CDR3 nucleotide sequence: TGTGCCAGCAGCTCCTCTCGGGGGTCGAACACCGGGGAGCCGTTTTTT.

This clonotype was seen repeatedly, ten times or more. A read error may produce the germline difference seen at one junction end. The V gene is TRBV7-7, the J gene TRBJ2-1, with 7 bases lining up with TRBD2. The length of the CDR3 is 15 residues. Germline V gene lookup returns CDR1 SSHAT and CDR2 FNYEAQ (reference sequence). CDR3 in amino acids: CASSLGGRSYNEQFF. For the CDR3, the DNA is TGTGCTAGCAGCTTAGGCGGGAGATCCTACAATGAGCAGTTCTTC.

This clonotype occurred many times. This chain joins TRBV29-1 and TRBJ1-2, with 9 positions matching TRBD1. Germline CDR1 reads SQVTM; CDR2 reads ANQGSEA. The V segment lost 1 base and the J segment 4 bases; nucleotides outside the gene matches: 4. The CDR3 spans 14 residues. The chain's CDR3 is CSVEGTGDFYGYTF. The CDR3 region has the DNA TGCAGCGTTGAAGGGACAGGGGACTTCTATGGCTACACCTTC.

The gene calls are TRBV19 and TRBJ1-4; TRBD1 aligns across 8 bases. The CDR3 sequence is 15 residues long. Germline V gives CDR1 LNHDA, CDR2 SQIVND (reference sequence). V lost 7 bases and J lost 0; bases outside the gene matches: 4. CDR3 DNA: TGTGCCAGTAACGCAGGGGGCACAACTAATGAAAAACTGTTTTTT. The encoded protein is CASNAGGTTNEKLFF.